The clone carrying this T cell receptor beta chain has more than one count but fewer than ten. Trimming removed 7 bases from V and 4 bases from J; junction bases left unmatched: 7. The CDR3 consists of 12 residues. Germline V gene data show CDR1 as SQVTM and CDR2 as ANQGSEA. This sample was taken from a study of early T cells in non-severe SARS-CoV-2 infection. Study at large: With bulk RNA from unsorted whole blood as input, sequencing yielded unpaired chains.

Separate cDNA molecules each had unique molecular identifiers attached to them. One entry per CDR3 protein, called by TCRdb with MiXCR from the 5' RACE reads. The table includes 70,000 to 85,000 distinct CDR3 sequences, 12% detected once. Sequences were obtained from whole blood. The chain employs TRBV29-1 and TRBJ2-7; 7 bases are a match to TRBD1. The clonotype was recovered from an adult who was a healthcare worker with PCR-confirmed SARS-CoV-2 infection or an uninfected control (not recorded which). CDR3 residues: CSAMDRYYEQYF. The CDR3 coding sequence is TGCAGCGCAATGGACAGGTATTACGAGCAGTACTTC.